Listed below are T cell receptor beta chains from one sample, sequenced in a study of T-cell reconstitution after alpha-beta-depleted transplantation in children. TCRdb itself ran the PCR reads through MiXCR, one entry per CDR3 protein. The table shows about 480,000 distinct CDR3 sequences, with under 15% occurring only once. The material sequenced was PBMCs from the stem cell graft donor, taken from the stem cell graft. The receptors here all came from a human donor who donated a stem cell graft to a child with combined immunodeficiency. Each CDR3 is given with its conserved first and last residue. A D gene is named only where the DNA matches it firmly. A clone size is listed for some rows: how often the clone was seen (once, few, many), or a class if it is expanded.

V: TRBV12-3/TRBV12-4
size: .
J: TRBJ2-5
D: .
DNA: TGTGCCAGCAGCTCGGACACCGGAGAGACCCAGTACTTC
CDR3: CASSSDTGETQYF

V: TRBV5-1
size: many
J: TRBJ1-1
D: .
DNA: TGCGCCAGCAGTCGGGGCGCGGCAAATCCGAACACTGAAGCTTTCTTT
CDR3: CASSRGAANPNTEAFF

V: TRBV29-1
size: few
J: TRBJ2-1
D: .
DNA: TGCAGCGTTGTGGGGAGCTCCTACAATGAGCAGTTCTTC
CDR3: CSVVGSSYNEQFF

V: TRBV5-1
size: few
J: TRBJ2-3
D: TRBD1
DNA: TGCGCCAGCAGCATCCGGACAGGAGACACAGATACGCAGTATTTT
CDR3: CASSIRTGDTDTQYF

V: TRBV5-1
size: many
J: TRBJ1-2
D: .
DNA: TGCGCCAGCAGCTTGGCAGGCAGCTATGGCTACACCTTC
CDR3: CASSLAGSYGYTF

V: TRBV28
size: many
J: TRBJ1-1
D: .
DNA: TGTGCCAGCACTCCTCCCGGGATGAACACTGAAGCTTTCTTT
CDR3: CASTPPGMNTEAFF

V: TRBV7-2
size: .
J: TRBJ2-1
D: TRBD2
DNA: TGTGCCAGCAGCACCCTCGGACTAGCGGGGTACAATGAGCAGTTCTTC
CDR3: CASSTLGLAGYNEQFF

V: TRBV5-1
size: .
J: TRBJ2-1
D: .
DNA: TGCGCCAGCAGCTTGGATCCCGGGTATGAGCAGTTCTTC
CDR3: CASSLDPGYEQFF

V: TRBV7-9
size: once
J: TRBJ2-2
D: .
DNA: TGTGCCAGCAGAGGGACGGCAAACACCGGGGAGCTGTTTTTT
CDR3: CASRGTANTGELFF

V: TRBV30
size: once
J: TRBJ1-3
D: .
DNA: TGTGCCTGGAGTTCTCCTCGCTACTCTGGAAACACCATATATTTT
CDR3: CAWSSPRYSGNTIYF

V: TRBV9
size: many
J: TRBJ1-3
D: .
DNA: TGTGCCAGCAGCGTAGACTTAGGCTCTGGAAACACCATATATTTT
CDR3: CASSVDLGSGNTIYF

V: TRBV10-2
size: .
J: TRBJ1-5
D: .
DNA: TGCGCCAGCAGTGAGTCAGGGCATCAGCCCCAGCATTTT
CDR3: CASSESGHQPQHF

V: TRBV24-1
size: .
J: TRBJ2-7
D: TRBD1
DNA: TGTGCCACCAGTGATTCAAGACAGGGGTCCTCCTACGAGCAGTACTTC
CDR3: CATSDSRQGSSYEQYF

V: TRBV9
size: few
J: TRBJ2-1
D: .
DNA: TGTGCCAGCAGCGTAGGGGCTGGGCTTAGCTCCTACAATGAGCAGTTCTTC
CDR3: CASSVGAGLSSYNEQFF

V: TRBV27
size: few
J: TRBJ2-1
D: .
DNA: TGTGCCAGCAGTAGCCGTGACGCTTACAATGAGCAGTTCTTC
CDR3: CASSSRDAYNEQFF

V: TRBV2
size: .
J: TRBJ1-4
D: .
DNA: TGTGCCAGCAGTGAAGGACAAACAGCTAATGAAAAACTGTTTTTT
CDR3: CASSEGQTANEKLFF

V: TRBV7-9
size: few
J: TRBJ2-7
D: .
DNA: TGTGCCAGCAGCCCGTTCGGGACTCCTTCCTACGAGCAGTACTTC
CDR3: CASSPFGTPSYEQYF

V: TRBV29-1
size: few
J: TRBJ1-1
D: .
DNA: TGCAGCGTTGTGGAGGGCGAGACTGAAGCTTTCTTT
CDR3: CSVVEGETEAFF

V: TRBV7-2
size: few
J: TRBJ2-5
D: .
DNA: TGTGCCAGCAGCCCCCGTCCGGAAGTGGAGACCCAGTACTTC
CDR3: CASSPRPEVETQYF

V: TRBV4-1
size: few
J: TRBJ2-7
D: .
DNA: TGCGCCAGCAGCCACTCGAAGGGATACGAGCAGTACTTC
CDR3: CASSHSKGYEQYF

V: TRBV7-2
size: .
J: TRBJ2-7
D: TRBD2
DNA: TGTGCCAGCAGCTTTACTAAGGGACTAGGCTACGAGCAGTACTTC
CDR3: CASSFTKGLGYEQYF

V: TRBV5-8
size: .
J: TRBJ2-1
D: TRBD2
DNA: TGTGCCAGCAGCAGTGGACTAGCGGAGAACTACAATGAGCAGTTCTTC
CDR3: CASSSGLAENYNEQFF

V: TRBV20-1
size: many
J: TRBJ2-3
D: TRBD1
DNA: TGCAGTGCTAGAATTACAGGGGGCAGTTGGGATACGCAGTATTTT
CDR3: CSARITGGSWDTQYF

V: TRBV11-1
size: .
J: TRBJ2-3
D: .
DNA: TGTGCCAGCAGCTTTGACATACCGAGCACAGATACGCAGTATTTT
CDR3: CASSFDIPSTDTQYF